The rows below give T cell receptor beta chains drawn from one sample of a study of blood T cell repertoires in COVID-19. Sequencing used immunoSEQ multiplex PCR; TCRdb keeps in-frame clones, though not all of them. The sample yields 150,000 to 200,000 clones, 80% to 90% seen once. What was sequenced was peripheral blood. These receptors came from a woman aged 80 or older with acute or convalescent COVID-19. The CDR3 runs from the conserved cysteine through the conserved F or W. Each record gives: V gene, D gene, clone size, J gene, CDR3 protein, CDR3 DNA. D genes are given only for firm matches. The size entry is marked missing in some rows and otherwise reads once, few, many or a size class.

V gene: TRBV3-1/TRBV3-2; D gene: NA; clone size: NA; J gene: TRBJ1-1; CDR3 protein: CASSGQPDTEAFF; CDR3 DNA: TGTGCCAGCAGCGGGCAACCGGACACTGAAGCTTTCTTT
V gene: TRBV3-1/TRBV3-2; D gene: TRBD2; clone size: NA; J gene: TRBJ2-7; CDR3 protein: CASSQASGGHYEQYF; CDR3 DNA: TGTGCCAGCAGCCAAGCTAGCGGGGGACACTACGAGCAGTACTTC
V gene: TRBV18; D gene: TRBD2; clone size: NA; J gene: TRBJ2-5; CDR3 protein: CASSLGSGGQETQYF; CDR3 DNA: TGTGCCAGCTCACTAGGTTCGGGGGGCCAAGAGACCCAGTACTTC
V gene: TRBV6-5; D gene: NA; clone size: NA; J gene: TRBJ2-7; CDR3 protein: CASSYSPGTYEQYF; CDR3 DNA: TGTGCCAGCAGTTACTCGCCAGGGACCTACGAGCAGTACTTC
V gene: TRBV7-9; D gene: TRBD1; clone size: few; J gene: TRBJ2-7; CDR3 protein: CASSLGDRGFGYEQYF; CDR3 DNA: TGTGCCAGCAGCTTAGGGGACAGGGGGTTTGGCTACGAGCAGTACTTC
V gene: TRBV19; D gene: TRBD2; clone size: once; J gene: TRBJ2-5; CDR3 protein: CASTGGGDRETQYF; CDR3 DNA: TGTGCCAGTACGGGAGGAGGTGACAGAGAGACCCAGTACTTC
V gene: TRBV7-8; D gene: NA; clone size: NA; J gene: TRBJ2-1; CDR3 protein: CASSLFRGNEQFF; CDR3 DNA: TGTGCCAGCAGCTTATTCCGGGGGAATGAGCAGTTCTTC
V gene: TRBV11-2; D gene: NA; clone size: NA; J gene: TRBJ2-1; CDR3 protein: CASSPFSGGPYNEQFF; CDR3 DNA: TGTGCCAGCAGCCCGTTCTCTGGGGGCCCTTACAATGAGCAGTTCTTC
V gene: TRBV3-1/TRBV3-2; D gene: NA; clone size: NA; J gene: TRBJ2-7; CDR3 protein: CASSQDLGKYEQYF; CDR3 DNA: TGTGCCAGCAGCCAAGATCTAGGTAAATACGAGCAGTACTTC
V gene: TRBV3-1/TRBV3-2; D gene: NA; clone size: NA; J gene: TRBJ1-6; CDR3 protein: CASSHNPGSYNSPLHF; CDR3 DNA: TGTGCCAGCAGCCACAATCCGGGGTCATATAATTCACCCCTCCACTTT
V gene: TRBV7-6; D gene: TRBD2; clone size: NA; J gene: TRBJ2-7; CDR3 protein: CASSLEGVSGRYEQYF; CDR3 DNA: TGTGCCAGCAGCTTAGAAGGAGTTAGCGGGAGGTACGAGCAGTACTTC
V gene: TRBV7-2; D gene: TRBD1; clone size: NA; J gene: TRBJ2-7; CDR3 protein: CASSLQGARNEQYF; CDR3 DNA: TGTGCCAGCAGCTTGCAGGGGGCGCGCAACGAGCAGTACTTC
V gene: TRBV6-1; D gene: TRBD1; clone size: NA; J gene: TRBJ1-1; CDR3 protein: CASSERGWVQGAAFF; CDR3 DNA: TGTGCCAGCAGTGAACGTGGGTGGGTCCAGGGGGCGGCTTTCTTT
V gene: TRBV25-1; D gene: NA; clone size: once; J gene: TRBJ1-1; CDR3 protein: CASSELRGLNTEAFF; CDR3 DNA: TGTGCCAGCAGTGAATTGCGGGGTCTGAACACTGAAGCTTTCTTT
V gene: TRBV6-5; D gene: TRBD2; clone size: NA; J gene: TRBJ2-7; CDR3 protein: CASSYSFAGGSYEQYF; CDR3 DNA: TGTGCCAGCAGTTACTCGTTTGCGGGAGGATCCTACGAGCAGTACTTC
V gene: TRBV5-4; D gene: TRBD1; clone size: NA; J gene: TRBJ1-3; CDR3 protein: CASSLSRQGATGNTIYF; CDR3 DNA: TGTGCCAGCAGCTTGTCCCGACAGGGGGCGACTGGAAACACCATATATTTT
V gene: TRBV6-6; D gene: TRBD1; clone size: once; J gene: TRBJ1-1; CDR3 protein: CASSQRTGLGTGFYTEAFF; CDR3 DNA: TGTGCCAGCAGTCAGCGGACAGGTCTGGGTACGGGATTTTACACTGAAGCTTTCTTT
V gene: TRBV19; D gene: TRBD1; clone size: NA; J gene: TRBJ1-6; CDR3 protein: CASSRDRGRNSPLHF; CDR3 DNA: TGTGCCAGTAGCAGGGACAGGGGGCGGAATTCACCCCTCCACTTT
V gene: TRBV9; D gene: TRBD2; clone size: NA; J gene: TRBJ2-3; CDR3 protein: CASSVLSSGGDTQYF; CDR3 DNA: TGTGCCAGCAGCGTCCTCTCTAGCGGGGGAGATACGCAGTATTTT
V gene: TRBV20-1; D gene: TRBD1; clone size: NA; J gene: TRBJ1-1; CDR3 protein: CSASKGAGNTEAFF; CDR3 DNA: TGCAGTGCTAGTAAGGGGGCGGGGAACACTGAAGCTTTCTTT
V gene: TRBV15; D gene: NA; clone size: NA; J gene: TRBJ2-7; CDR3 protein: CATSSGGRGVYEQYF; CDR3 DNA: TGTGCCACCAGCAGTGGGGGCAGGGGAGTCTACGAGCAGTACTTC
V gene: TRBV7-9; D gene: NA; clone size: NA; J gene: TRBJ2-4; CDR3 protein: CASSRSGQERAKNIQYF; CDR3 DNA: TGTGCCAGCAGCCGTAGCGGACAAGAGCGAGCCAAAAACATTCAGTACTTC
V gene: TRBV2; D gene: TRBD1; clone size: many; J gene: TRBJ1-4; CDR3 protein: CASRDRVGSEKLFF; CDR3 DNA: TGTGCCAGCAGAGACAGGGTGGGGTCTGAAAAACTGTTTTTT
V gene: TRBV2; D gene: TRBD1; clone size: NA; J gene: TRBJ1-1; CDR3 protein: CASTDRVGTEAFF; CDR3 DNA: TGTGCCAGCACGGACAGGGTGGGCACTGAAGCTTTCTTT
V gene: TRBV2; D gene: TRBD1; clone size: NA; J gene: TRBJ1-1; CDR3 protein: CASSRGRDTEAFF; CDR3 DNA: TGTGCCAGCTCAAGGGGGCGGGACACTGAAGCTTTCTTT
V gene: TRBV5-6; D gene: NA; clone size: NA; J gene: TRBJ1-3; CDR3 protein: CASSPRQGNTIYF; CDR3 DNA: TGTGCCAGCAGCCCCCGACAGGGAAACACCATATATTTT
V gene: TRBV30; D gene: NA; clone size: NA; J gene: TRBJ1-1; CDR3 protein: CAWSRVTEAFF; CDR3 DNA: TGTGCCTGGAGTCGGGTTACTGAAGCTTTCTTT
V gene: TRBV30; D gene: TRBD1; clone size: NA; J gene: TRBJ1-1; CDR3 protein: CAWRVPDRDTEAFF; CDR3 DNA: TGTGCCTGGAGGGTTCCAGACAGGGACACTGAAGCTTTCTTT
V gene: TRBV5-4; D gene: NA; clone size: few; J gene: TRBJ2-1; CDR3 protein: CASIETGNYNEQFF; CDR3 DNA: TGTGCCAGCATCGAAACAGGGAATTACAATGAGCAGTTCTTC
V gene: TRBV7-6; D gene: TRBD1; clone size: few; J gene: TRBJ2-6; CDR3 protein: CASRSLDRNGANVLTF; CDR3 DNA: TGTGCCAGCAGGTCCCTGGACAGGAATGGGGCCAACGTCCTGACTTTC
V gene: TRBV29-1; D gene: TRBD1; clone size: NA; J gene: TRBJ1-1; CDR3 protein: CSVHRTGGGTEAFF; CDR3 DNA: TGCAGCGTACATAGGACAGGGGGAGGAACTGAAGCTTTCTTT
V gene: TRBV7-6; D gene: TRBD2; clone size: NA; J gene: TRBJ2-2; CDR3 protein: CASSSLTGTRDTGELFF; CDR3 DNA: TGTGCCAGCAGCTCCCTAACCGGGACTAGAGACACCGGGGAGCTGTTTTTT
V gene: TRBV30; D gene: TRBD2; clone size: NA; J gene: TRBJ2-2; CDR3 protein: CAQEAGGNTGELFF; CDR3 DNA: TGTGCGCAGGAAGCGGGGGGGAACACCGGGGAGCTGTTTTTT
V gene: TRBV20-1; D gene: NA; clone size: NA; J gene: TRBJ2-1; CDR3 protein: CSAKREQFF; CDR3 DNA: TGCAGTGCTAAGAGGGAGCAGTTCTTC
V gene: TRBV19; D gene: NA; clone size: NA; J gene: TRBJ1-5; CDR3 protein: CASSRRTAGSNQPQHF; CDR3 DNA: TGTGCCAGTAGTCGACGGACGGCGGGTAGCAATCAGCCCCAGCATTTT
V gene: TRBV27; D gene: TRBD2; clone size: NA; J gene: TRBJ2-3; CDR3 protein: CASSGLAGAQRDTQYF; CDR3 DNA: TGTGCCAGCAGCGGACTAGCGGGGGCCCAGAGGGATACGCAGTATTTT
V gene: TRBV5-6; D gene: TRBD2; clone size: NA; J gene: TRBJ2-3; CDR3 protein: CASSLSGEGLMTDTQYF; CDR3 DNA: TGTGCCAGCAGCTTATCGGGGGAGGGCCTTATGACAGATACGCAGTATTTT
V gene: TRBV5-1; D gene: TRBD2; clone size: once; J gene: TRBJ2-1; CDR3 protein: CASTNVPGTNLYNEQFF; CDR3 DNA: TGCGCCAGCACCAACGTCCCCGGGACTAACCTTTACAATGAGCAGTTCTTC
V gene: TRBV19; D gene: NA; clone size: NA; J gene: TRBJ1-5; CDR3 protein: CASRSRGANQPQHF; CDR3 DNA: TGTGCCAGTAGGTCTCGGGGGGCCAATCAGCCCCAGCATTTT
V gene: TRBV27; D gene: NA; clone size: NA; J gene: TRBJ2-7; CDR3 protein: CASSLTSNYEQYF; CDR3 DNA: TGTGCCAGCAGCCTGACTAGTAACTACGAGCAGTACTTC
V gene: TRBV4-3; D gene: TRBD1; clone size: once; J gene: TRBJ1-6; CDR3 protein: CASSQGDRDNSPLHF; CDR3 DNA: TGCGCCAGCAGCCAAGGGGACAGGGACAATTCACCCCTCCACTTT
V gene: TRBV4-2; D gene: TRBD2; clone size: few; J gene: TRBJ2-1; CDR3 protein: CASSPNSGLINNEQFF; CDR3 DNA: TGTGCCAGCAGCCCGAACTCGGGACTAATTAACAATGAGCAGTTCTTC
V gene: TRBV7-2; D gene: NA; clone size: NA; J gene: TRBJ1-1; CDR3 protein: CASSEQYRMNTEAFF; CDR3 DNA: TGTGCCAGCTCCGAGCAATACCGTATGAACACTGAAGCTTTCTTT
V gene: TRBV7-2; D gene: NA; clone size: NA; J gene: TRBJ2-5; CDR3 protein: CASSHRQVRETQYF; CDR3 DNA: TGTGCCAGCAGCCATAGACAGGTCAGGGAGACCCAGTACTTC
V gene: TRBV18; D gene: TRBD2; clone size: NA; J gene: TRBJ2-5; CDR3 protein: CASSLGTTQETQYF; CDR3 DNA: TGTGCCAGCTCACTCGGGACTACTCAAGAGACCCAGTACTTC
V gene: TRBV4-2; D gene: NA; clone size: NA; J gene: TRBJ2-1; CDR3 protein: CASSQEGPAYGEQFF; CDR3 DNA: TGTGCCAGCAGCCAAGAGGGCCCTGCTTATGGTGAGCAGTTCTTC
V gene: TRBV27; D gene: TRBD1; clone size: NA; J gene: TRBJ1-5; CDR3 protein: CASSLVDRVSNQPQHF; CDR3 DNA: TGTGCCAGCAGTTTGGTGGACAGGGTCAGCAATCAGCCCCAGCATTTT
V gene: TRBV3-1/TRBV3-2; D gene: TRBD2; clone size: NA; J gene: TRBJ2-5; CDR3 protein: CASSQGSGGLGETQYF; CDR3 DNA: TGTGCCAGCAGCCAGGGTAGCGGGGGCTTGGGGGAGACCCAGTACTTC
V gene: TRBV28; D gene: TRBD1; clone size: NA; J gene: TRBJ1-5; CDR3 protein: CASLPGGQGGWSNQPQHF; CDR3 DNA: TGTGCCAGCCTTCCTGGGGGACAGGGTGGTTGGAGCAATCAGCCCCAGCATTTT
V gene: TRBV7-6; D gene: TRBD1; clone size: NA; J gene: TRBJ2-7; CDR3 protein: CASSLQVGTGALEQYF; CDR3 DNA: TGTGCCAGCAGCTTACAAGTAGGGACAGGGGCGCTCGAGCAGTACTTC
V gene: TRBV4-1; D gene: NA; clone size: NA; J gene: TRBJ2-6; CDR3 protein: CASSQFKTLTGSGANVLTF; CDR3 DNA: TGCGCCAGCAGCCAATTCAAAACCTTAACAGGCTCTGGGGCCAACGTCCTGACTTTC